Below, 19 T cell receptor beta chains from the same sample are listed, as sequenced in a study of cytomegalovirus exposure and HLA in healthy donors. Assay used: immunoSEQ multiplex PCR; TCRdb lists only in-frame clones, some missing. This sample has some 54,000 clones, with roughly 90% found just once. Sample: PBMCs. These receptors were taken from a young man in good health and CMV-seronegative.

The rearrangement links TRBV4-1 to TRBJ1-5; no clear D. The germline V and J ends were trimmed by 4 bases and 3 bases, with 16 bases remaining between them. CDR3 length equals 16 residues. Germline CDR1 is MGHRA and CDR2 is YSYEKL. The CDR3 DNA follows: TGCGCCAGCAGCCGAAGTGTCGGGAACCCCAATCAGCCCCAGCATTTT. Its protein product is CASSRSVGNPNQPQHF.

The J gene is TRBJ1-5, the V gene TRBV9; D might be TRBD1 (6 bases). Trimming took off 3 bases at V and 0 bases at J, with 19 bases between the two ends. This CDR3 spans 18 amino acids. Germline values: CDR1 SGDLS, CDR2 YYNGEE. In DNA, the CDR3 is TGTGCCAGCAGCGGGGGCCCGGGACACCACTATAGCAATCAGCCCCAGCATTTT. Translated: CASSGGPGHHYSNQPQHF.

The chain has TRBV29-1 and TRBJ2-7; 7 bases agree with TRBD2. V lost 2 bases and J lost 3; bases outside the gene matches: 4. This CDR3 comprises 13 residues. Germline V gene lookup returns CDR1 SQVTM and CDR2 ANQGSEA. CDR3: CSVEFWGGYEQYF. The DNA for the CDR3 is TGCAGCGTTGAATTTTGGGGGGGCTACGAGCAGTACTTC.

This chain joins TRBV4-1 and TRBJ1-2; the D gene is possibly TRBD1 (5 bases). The V gene lost 5 bases and the J gene lost 0 bases, with 22 bases spanning the gap. Germline CDR1 and CDR2: MGHRA and YSYEKL. CDR3 size: 18 residues. CDR3 coding DNA: TGCGCCAGCAGCTCACCAGAAAAGGGGCAGAAACCTAACTATGGCTACACCTTC. Translated, it gives CASSSPEKGQKPNYGYTF.

This clone showed up just once. V is TRBV29-1 and J is TRBJ2-7, with a tentative D call TRBD2 (6 bases). The CDR3 spans 13 residues. Germline lookup yields CDR1 SQVTM and CDR2 ANQGSEA. The V gene lost 1 base and the J gene lost 3 bases, with 10 bases spanning the gap. CDR3 DNA sequence: TGCAGCGTTGAAGGTCGGGGAGGCTACGAGCAGTACTTC. This encodes CSVEGRGGYEQYF.

The chain recombines TRBV5-8 with TRBJ1-1; the D gene is possibly TRBD1 (5 bases). Germline V lookup: CDR1 SGHTS, CDR2 YDEGEE. The germline V and J ends were trimmed by 4 bases and 0 bases, with 19 bases remaining between them. This CDR3 spans 17 amino acids. The CDR3 region has the DNA TGTGCCAGCAGCACCGCCGCAAAACAGGTTATGAACACTGAAGCTTTCTTT. Translation gives CASSTAAKQVMNTEAFF.

The rearrangement joins TRBV18 to TRBJ2-7, with D perhaps TRBD2 (5 bases). This CDR3 has 13 amino acids. Looked up from germline, CDR1 is KGHSH and CDR2 is LQKENI. Trimming cost V 3 bases and J 2 bases, with 8 bases left between them. The CDR3 reads CASSPMRAYEQYF. In DNA form, the CDR3 reads TGTGCCAGCTCACCGATGAGGGCCTACGAGCAGTACTTC.

This chain connects TRBV5-1 to TRBJ2-7; D remains ambiguous. Germline CDR1 is SGHRS and CDR2 is YFSETQ. The V gene lost 1 base and the J gene lost 0 bases, with 8 bases spanning the gap. The CDR3 is 14 residues long. The CDR3 loop is CASSLSLSSYEQYF. The CDR3 DNA reads TGCGCCAGCAGCTTGAGTCTGAGCTCCTACGAGCAGTACTTC. The whole variable domain, filled in from reference TRBV5-1 and TRBJ2-7, reads KAGVTQTPRYLIKTRGQQVTLSCSPISGHRSVSWYQQTPGQGLQFLFEYFSETQRNKGNFPGRFSGRQFSNSRSEMNVSTLELGDSALYLCASSLSLSSYEQYFGPGTRLTVT.

A remark on this clone: A read error may produce the germline difference seen at one junction end. The J gene is TRBJ2-6, the V gene TRBV7-7, with D possibly being TRBD2 (7 bases). Germline loops: CDR1 SSHAT, CDR2 FNYEAQ (reference sequence). The CDR3 runs to 17 residues. The CDR3 DNA follows: TGTGCTAGCAGCTTACAGGGACTAAGTTCTGGGGCCAACGTCCTGACTTTC. This encodes CASSLQGLSSGANVLTF.

V and J are TRBV19 and TRBJ1-5, with D perhaps matching TRBD1 (5 bases). Trimming removed 10 bases at V and 1 base at J, with 17 bases between. Germline V gene lookup returns CDR1 LNHDA and CDR2 SQIVND (reference sequence). This CDR3 region has 15 residues. The CDR3 here is CATREVRASNQPQHF. The CDR3 DNA reads as TGTGCCACCAGGGAGGTCAGAGCAAGCAATCAGCCCCAGCATTTT. The whole variable domain, filled in from reference TRBV19 and TRBJ1-5, reads DGGITQSPKYLFRKEGQNVTLSCEQNLNHDAMYWYRQDPGQGLRLIYYSQIVNDFQKGDIAEGYSVSREKKESFPLTVTSAQKNPTAFYLCATREVRASNQPQHFGDGTRLSIL.

This chain links TRBV4-1 with TRBJ2-2, with 7 bases fitting TRBD1. Per germline, CDR1 MGHRA and CDR2 YSYEKL. The trim removed 4 bases at V and 1 base at J, leaving 9 bases unmatched. The CDR3 loop spans 17 amino acids. The CDR3 bases are TGCGCCAGCAGCCGCACTCTACAGGGGCGGAACACCGGGGAGCTGTTTTTT. Encoded protein: CASSRTLQGRNTGELFF.

The rearrangement joins TRBV19 to TRBJ2-1, with TRBD1 identical over 10 bases. CDR3 size: 15 residues. Losses at the gene ends were 4 bases for V and 7 bases for J; bases not matched to a gene: 7. Germline values: CDR1 LNHDA, CDR2 SQIVND (reference sequence). The CDR3 DNA reads as TGTGCCAGTAGTAGCCCTTGGACAGGGGGGAATGAGCAGTTCTTC. Protein: CASSSPWTGGNEQFF.

The chain couples TRBV2 to TRBJ2-1; tentative D call: TRBD1 (5 bases). The CDR3 sequence is 17 residues long. The ends were cut back, 4 bases at V and 4 bases at J, with 20 bases in the middle. Germline CDR1 is SNHLY and CDR2 is FYNNEI. In DNA, the CDR3 is TGTGCCAGCAGTGGACTGGGGCAGGGAACACTTTACAATGAGCAGTTCTTC. Its protein product is CASSGLGQGTLYNEQFF.

The rearrangement links TRBV18 to TRBJ2-4; TRBD2 matches 11 bases. Germline loops: CDR1 KGHSH, CDR2 LQKENI. The CDR3 spans 16 residues. The V gene end was trimmed by 5 bases and the J gene end by 7 bases; junction bases not matched to a gene: 10. The CDR3 region is CASSSDTSGSRNIQYF. The CDR3 DNA sequence: TGTGCCAGCTCATCTGATACTAGCGGGAGTAGGAACATTCAGTACTTC.

CDR3 nucleotide sequence: TGTGCCAGCAGTTTACTACGACAGGGGGCGAACACTGAAGCTTTCTTT. This encodes CASSLLRQGANTEAFF. The chain has TRBV28 and TRBJ1-1; 10 nucleotides match TRBD1. Germline CDR1 reads MDHEN; CDR2 reads SYDVKM. The CDR3 has 16 residues. V lost 2 bases, J lost 1 base, and 4 bases stayed unmatched.

The genes are TRBV29-1 and TRBJ2-7, with D perhaps matching TRBD2 (5 bases). The germline gives CDR1 SQVTM, CDR2 ANQGSEA. V shed 4 bases and J shed 4 bases, with 14 bases lying between them. This CDR3 region has 13 residues. The CDR3 nucleotides are TGCAGCGTTGGGACTGGCGAGAGTTACGAGCAGTACTTC. Protein sequence: CSVGTGESYEQYF.

The chain is built from TRBV5-6 and TRBJ1-1; TRBD1 matches at 7 bases. The germline V gene has CDR1 SGHDT and CDR2 YYEEEE. V lost 6 bases to trimming and J lost 5 bases; unmatched junction nucleotides: 7. The length of the CDR3 is 13 residues. For the CDR3, the DNA is TGTGCCAGCACCCCGGGACAGAGGACTGAAGCTTTCTTT. Translating gives CASTPGQRTEAFF.

DNA for the CDR3: TGTGCCAGCATAAACAGACCGGGACTAGCGGGATTCACAGATACGCAGTATTTT. Residues: CASINRPGLAGFTDTQYF. V gene TRBV2 combines with J gene TRBJ2-3; 13 bases line up with TRBD2. Germline V CDR1 and CDR2: SNHLY, FYNNEI. V was clipped by 7 bases and J by 2 bases; unmatched bases: 12. The CDR3 runs 18 residues.

The chain is built from TRBV15 and TRBJ2-1, with 7 bases aligning to TRBD1. Germline V gene lookup returns CDR1 LNHNV and CDR2 YYDKDF (reference sequence). The CDR3 loop spans 14 amino acids. Trimming took 5 bases from V and 4 from J; bases not matched to a gene: 5. As DNA, the CDR3 is TGTGCCACCAGCCACCGGGACAGTTACAATGAGCAGTTCTTC. Residues: CATSHRDSYNEQFF. The full variable domain, rest sourced from reference TRBV15 and TRBJ2-1, is DAMVIQNPRYQVTQFGKPVTLSCSQTLNHNVMYWYQQKSSQAPKLLFHYYDKDFNNEADTPDNFQSRRPNTSFCFLDIRSPGLGDTAMYLCATSHRDSYNEQFFGPGTRLTVL.